The 28 T cell receptor beta chains presented below share a single source sample, sequenced in a study of blood T cell repertoires in COVID-19. The repertoire was sequenced with immunoSEQ multiplex PCR; TCRdb's copy has only in-frame clones and lacks some. This sample has around 250,000 clones; around 81% occur once, and the top ten carry less than 5.5%. Sequencing was carried out using peripheral blood. These receptors were collected from a man in his forties or fifties with active or convalescent COVID-19.

V gene TRBV27 combines with J gene TRBJ1-1; D is uncertain. V gave up 3 bases and J gave up 0 bases, with 11 bases separating them. The length of the CDR3 is 15 residues. Germline CDR1 reads MNHEY; CDR2 reads SMNVEV (reference sequence). CDR3 sequence: CASSFRQAMNTEAFF. The CDR3 nucleotides are TGTGCCAGCAGTTTTCGCCAGGCCATGAACACTGAAGCTTTCTTT.

The rearrangement links TRBV29-1 to TRBJ2-7; D not certain. Germline CDR1 reads SQVTM; CDR2 reads ANQGSEA. Trimming stripped 7 bases from V and 2 bases from J, with 9 bases between. The length of the CDR3 is 11 residues. The CDR3: CSAHSAYEQYF. The CDR3 bases are TGCAGCGCCCACAGTGCCTACGAGCAGTACTTC.

CDR3 DNA: TGCAGCGCCCGGGAAGCGGGGGGGCTTGGGGAGCAGTACTTC. Translating gives CSAREAGGLGEQYF. V gene TRBV29-1 combines with J gene TRBJ2-7; 10 bases are shared with TRBD2. Germline loops: CDR1 SQVTM, CDR2 ANQGSEA. The CDR3 is 14 amino acids. The V and J ends lost 7 bases and 7 bases, in that order; junction bases with no gene match: 13.

The gene calls are TRBV30 and TRBJ2-5, with 8 bases aligning to TRBD1. The CDR3 runs 14 residues. CDR1 GTSNPN and CDR2 SVGIG come from the germline V gene (reference sequence). Trimming at V came to 1 base and at J to 7 bases, leaving 8 bases not matched to a gene. In nucleotides, the CDR3 is TGTGCCTGGAGTGCGGGACAGGTGTTTTGGACCCAGTACTTC. It translates to CAWSAGQVFWTQYF. Full variable domain (missing parts from reference TRBV30 and TRBJ2-5): SQTIHQWPATLVQPVGSPLSLECTVEGTSNPNLYWYRQAAGRGLQLLFYSVGIGQISSEVPQNLSASRPQDRQFILSSKKLLLSDSGFYLCAWSAGQVFWTQYFGPGTRLLVL.

The J gene is TRBJ1-5, the V gene TRBV7-9; D ambiguous. CDR3 length: 13 amino acids. Germline V gene lookup returns CDR1 SEHNR and CDR2 FQNEAQ (reference sequence). The germline V and J ends were trimmed by 2 bases and 4 bases, with 6 bases remaining between them. CDR3 nucleotide sequence: TGTGCCAGCAGCTTATACGGGAATCAGCCCCAGCATTTT. Encoded protein: CASSLYGNQPQHF.

The J gene is TRBJ1-2, the V gene TRBV6-6; 7 bases map to TRBD1. Germline-derived CDR1 and CDR2 are MNHNY and SVGAGI (reference sequence). The CDR3 contains 14 residues. J gave up 6 bases and V 4 bases, and 8 bases lay outside the gene matches. Written as DNA, the CDR3 is TGTGCCAGCAGTTTTACCACAGGGGCCAATGGCTACACCTTC. Translation: CASSFTTGANGYTF.

The chain employs TRBV5-4 and TRBJ2-3, with 10 bases matching TRBD2. CDR1 and CDR2 from the germline V gene are SGHNT and YYREEE (reference sequence). With V trimmed by 0 bases and J by 2 bases, 6 bases remained unmatched. The CDR3 contains 17 residues. CDR3 sequence: CASSLGLAGGHTDTQYF. DNA of the CDR3: TGTGCCAGCAGCTTGGGATTAGCGGGAGGACACACAGATACGCAGTATTTT.

The chain is built from TRBV3-1 (or the pseudogene TRBV3-2) and TRBJ1-2; the D is unclear. Looked up from germline, CDR1 is LGHDT and CDR2 is YNNKEL (reference sequence). Trimming left V 2 bases short and J 5 bases short, with 9 bases between. The CDR3 has 13 residues. CDR3 sequence (DNA): TGTGCCAGCAGCCAACGGGTATCTTATGGCTACACCTTC. This encodes CASSQRVSYGYTF.

The chain combines TRBV5-1 with TRBJ2-3, with 7 bases aligning to TRBD2. The trim removed 3 bases at V and 0 bases at J, leaving 4 bases unmatched. The CDR3 is made up of 15 amino acids. CDR1 and CDR2 from the germline V gene are SGHRS and YFSETQ. CDR3 DNA: TGCGCCAGCAGCTATATTAGCGGGAGCACAGATACGCAGTATTTT. It is translated as CASSYISGSTDTQYF.

A few counts support this clone. The CDR3 loop is CASSRGRTGVGETQYF. The CDR3 DNA reads TGTGCCAGCTCAAGGGGGCGGACAGGGGTTGGAGAGACCCAGTACTTC. The chain combines TRBV7-8 with TRBJ2-5, with 9 bases that match TRBD1. Trimming cost V 8 bases and J 4 bases; bases outside gene matches: 14. In germline, CDR1 is SGHVS, CDR2 FQNEAQ. The CDR3 spans 16 residues.

The chain combines TRBV6-1 with TRBJ1-2; maybe TRBD1 (5 bases). CDR3 length equals 16 residues. CDR1 and CDR2 (germline): MNHNS, SASEGT. V shed 2 bases and J shed 0 bases, with 13 bases lying between them. CDR3 loop: CASSESWGPTNYGYTF. CDR3 bases: TGTGCCAGCAGTGAATCGTGGGGCCCAACTAACTATGGCTACACCTTC.

The rearrangement joins TRBV30 to TRBJ2-1; 7 bases are a match to TRBD1. The trim removed 5 bases at V and 0 bases at J, leaving 4 bases unmatched. The germline V gene encodes CDR1 GTSNPN and CDR2 SVGIG (reference sequence). There are 14 residues in the CDR3. Here the CDR3 reads CAWGGQSSYNEQFF. The CDR3 region has the DNA TGTGCCTGGGGGGGACAGAGCTCCTACAATGAGCAGTTCTTC. Variable domain in full (rest from reference TRBV30 and TRBJ2-1): SQTIHQWPATLVQPVGSPLSLECTVEGTSNPNLYWYRQAAGRGLQLLFYSVGIGQISSEVPQNLSASRPQDRQFILSSKKLLLSDSGFYLCAWGGQSSYNEQFFGPGTRLTVL.

The chain is built from TRBV19 and TRBJ2-3; 8 bases line up with TRBD1. The CDR3 is 15 amino acids. With 4 bases clipped from V and 2 bases from J, the junction kept 5 bases outside the gene matches. Germline V gene data show CDR1 as LNHDA and CDR2 as SQIVND (reference sequence). As DNA, the CDR3 is TGTGCCAGTAGTACCTACCAGGGGGCCACAGATACGCAGTATTTT. It yields the protein CASSTYQGATDTQYF. Full variable domain (remainder filled in from reference TRBV19 and TRBJ2-3): DGGITQSPKYLFRKEGQNVTLSCEQNLNHDAMYWYRQDPGQGLRLIYYSQIVNDFQKGDIAEGYSVSREKKESFPLTVTSAQKNPTAFYLCASSTYQGATDTQYFGPGTRLTVL.

The V gene is TRBV3-1 (or the pseudogene TRBV3-2), the J gene TRBJ2-3, with D possibly matching TRBD2 (5 bases). The CDR3 spans 14 residues. The germline V gene encodes CDR1 LGHDT and CDR2 YNNKEL (reference sequence). The V gene lost 0 bases and the J gene lost 3 bases, with 7 bases spanning the gap. The chain's CDR3 is CASSQETTTDTQYF. CDR3 nucleotides: TGTGCCAGCAGCCAAGAGACTACAACAGATACGCAGTATTTT.

The rearrangement links TRBV28 to TRBJ2-7; 9 positions match TRBD1. V was clipped by 1 base and J by 2 bases; unmatched bases: 6. The length of the CDR3 is 16 residues. From germline, CDR1 is MDHEN and CDR2 SYDVKM. For the CDR3, the DNA is TGTGCCAGCAGTTTATCCCGGGACAGGGCTACCTACGAGCAGTACTTC. It translates to CASSLSRDRATYEQYF.

DNA for the CDR3: TGTGCCAGCAGCCCCCCCCGCGGGAGTCTCTCCCGAACGCAGTATTTT. Protein: CASSPPRGSLSRTQYF. The V and J genes are TRBV7-9 and TRBJ2-3, with 7 nucleotides matching TRBD2. This CDR3 is 16 amino acids long. V lost 5 bases to trimming and J lost 9 bases; unmatched junction nucleotides: 17. Germline values: CDR1 SEHNR, CDR2 FQNEAQ (reference sequence).

The chain has TRBV4-3 and TRBJ1-1; D is unresolved. The CDR3 has 12 amino acids. Germline assignment: CDR1 LGHNA and CDR2 YSLEER. V lost 3 bases and J 1 base, leaving 3 bases between the germline ends. CDR3 sequence (DNA): TGCGCCAGCAGCCACTCGAACACTGAAGCTTTCTTT. Translated, it gives CASSHSNTEAFF.

The chain has TRBV19 and TRBJ1-2; 12 bases agree with TRBD1. CDR1 is LNHDA, CDR2 SQIVND, per germline (reference sequence). There are 17 residues in the CDR3. Unmatched junction bases numbered 10, after V lost 2 bases and J lost 6 bases. The CDR3 DNA reads TGTGCCAGTAGTATATCCGGGACAGGGGGCGTCGTCGATGGCTACACCTTC. Its translation is CASSISGTGGVVDGYTF.

The chain is built from TRBV7-3 and TRBJ2-5, with D tentatively TRBD2 (5 bases). CDR3 length: 13 residues. Germline V lookup: CDR1 SGHTA, CDR2 FQGTGA. Trimming removed 5 bases from V and 7 bases from J, with 14 bases in between. Written as DNA, the CDR3 is TGTGCCAGCAGCACGGACTCGAGAGGGACCCAGTACTTC. It specifies CASSTDSRGTQYF.

This rearrangement joins TRBV19 to TRBJ1-2; 9 bases align to TRBD1. V trimming: 5 bases; J trimming: 3 bases; junction bases outside the gene matches: 7. The V gene's germline CDR1 is LNHDA and CDR2 SQIVND (reference sequence). The length of the CDR3 is 15 residues. CDR3 sequence (DNA): TGTGCCAGTAGTCTCTGGACAGGGGTGGACTATGGCTACACCTTC. This codes for CASSLWTGVDYGYTF.

The genes are TRBV28 and TRBJ2-3, with 7 bases identical to TRBD2. Germline V gene sequence: CDR1 MDHEN, CDR2 SYDVKM. CDR3 size: 15 residues. The V gene end was trimmed by 4 bases and the J gene end by 11 bases; junction bases not matched to a gene: 15. The DNA for the CDR3 is TGTGCCAGCAGTTCCCTCCCAGCTGGCGGGGGTAAGCAGTATTTT. It specifies CASSSLPAGGGKQYF.

The chain couples TRBV5-1 to TRBJ2-5, with TRBD2 identical over 10 bases. Trimming cost V 5 bases and J 3 bases; bases outside gene matches: 7. This CDR3 has 15 residues. The germline V gene has CDR1 SGHRS and CDR2 YFSETQ. The CDR3 DNA sequence: TGCGCCAGCAGGCCCGAAAGCGGGGGGGAAGAGACCCAGTACTTC. Translated: CASRPESGGEETQYF. Combining the CDR3 with reference TRBV5-1 and TRBJ2-5 gives the whole variable domain KAGVTQTPRYLIKTRGQQVTLSCSPISGHRSVSWYQQTPGQGLQFLFEYFSETQRNKGNFPGRFSGRQFSNSRSEMNVSTLELGDSALYLCASRPESGGEETQYFGPGTRLLVL.

The V and J genes are TRBV6-6 and TRBJ2-1; TRBD2 agrees at 15 bases. The CDR3 has 18 amino acids. The germline gives CDR1 MNHNY, CDR2 SVGAGI (reference sequence). Trimming cost V 5 bases and J 0 bases; bases outside gene matches: 5. As DNA, the CDR3 is TGTGCCAGCAGTCGGACTAGCGGGGGGGGTAGCTCCTACAATGAGCAGTTCTTC. Translating it yields CASSRTSGGGSSYNEQFF.

The chain carries TRBV14 and TRBJ2-7; no reliable D call. Germline CDR1 SGHDN, CDR2 FVKESK. The V end lost 4 bases, the J end lost 3 bases, and 13 bases lay between the germline ends. The CDR3 is made up of 14 amino acids. The CDR3 DNA reads TGTGCCAGCAGCCGGAGTTCCCAAAGCTACGAGCAGTACTTC. This codes for CASSRSSQSYEQYF.

The rearrangement joins TRBV11-2 to TRBJ2-7; D is perhaps TRBD1 (6 bases). The length of the CDR3 is 15 residues. V shed 5 bases and J shed 0 bases, with 14 bases lying between them. CDR1 is SGHAT and CDR2 is FQNNGV in the germline V gene. CDR3 amino acids: CASSPTWDTSYEQYF. CDR3 DNA sequence: TGTGCCAGCAGCCCGACATGGGACACCTCCTACGAGCAGTACTTC.

This chain uses TRBV7-3 with TRBJ2-1; D is perhaps TRBD2 (5 bases). Germline V gene lookup returns CDR1 SGHTA and CDR2 FQGTGA. V lost 1 base and J 7 bases, leaving 8 bases between the germline ends. The length of the CDR3 is 13 residues. CDR3 DNA sequence: TGTGCCAGCAGCTTAAGGCTAGCTAATGAGCAGTTCTTC. Protein product: CASSLRLANEQFF.

The chain couples TRBV11-3 to TRBJ2-2; a weak D match, TRBD2 (5 bases). The CDR3 runs to 16 residues. The V gene lost 5 bases and the J gene lost 7 bases, with 20 bases spanning the gap. Germline loops: CDR1 SGHNT, CDR2 YENEEA. The CDR3 DNA sequence: TGTGCCAGCAGCCATCGGGCCCGACCGGAGGTCGGGGAGCTGTTTTTT. It is translated as CASSHRARPEVGELFF. The full variable domain, completed using reference TRBV11-3 and TRBJ2-2, is EAGVVQSPRYKIIEKKQPVAFWCNPISGHNTLYWYLQNLGQGPELLIRYENEEAVDDSQLPKDRFSAERLKGVDSTLKIQPAELGDSAVYLCASSHRARPEVGELFFGEGSRLTVL.

This sequence joins TRBV7-2 and TRBJ2-1, with 9 bases aligning to TRBD1. The trim removed 2 bases at V and 4 bases at J, leaving 6 bases unmatched. CDR3 length equals 16 residues. Germline V gene data show CDR1 as SGHTA and CDR2 as FQGNSA. CDR3 sequence reads: CASSLNGQGIYNEQFF. The DNA for the CDR3 is TGTGCCAGCAGCTTAAATGGACAGGGGATATACAATGAGCAGTTCTTC.